This T cell receptor beta chain derives from a study of cytomegalovirus exposure and HLA in healthy donors. Data came from immunoSEQ multiplex PCR; TCRdb stores just in-frame clones and leaves some out. Of under 95,000 clones in the sample, approximately 91% were seen once. V lost 1 base, J lost 1 base, and 12 bases lay in between. The CDR3 covers 15 residues. Germline CDR1 and CDR2: SGHTS and YDEGEE. This clone appeared a few times. The chain joins TRBV5-8 to TRBJ2-7; D call uncertain. The TCR originated in a man aged 25 to 45 in good health and CMV-seronegative. The sequenced material came from PBMCs. CDR3 residues: CASSLPFGSSYEQYF. The CDR3 DNA follows: TGTGCCAGCAGCTTGCCTTTTGGCAGTTCCTACGAGCAGTACTTC.